This TCR beta chain was retrieved from a study of T cells in Graves' hyperthyroidism and ophthalmopathy. Pregnant or lactating patients were excluded, as were those with uncontrolled infection or other autoimmune disease. In making diagnoses, clinical symptoms, serum thyroxine and TRAb, thyroid ultrasound and orbital computed tomography were all used. Amplified TCR beta CDR3 regions came from RNA transcripts. In the first-round RT-PCR of the TCR CDR3, the HTBI primer set was used. MiXCR, run by TCRdb on the multiplex PCR reads, gives a single entry per CDR3 protein. The sample lists a few hundred thousand distinct CDR3 sequences, roughly 15% occurring once. Worth noting for this clonotype: Its antigen remains unknown. A junction boundary mismatches the germline segment, possibly from a read error.

Points from the study as a whole: Most thyroid clonotypes with frequency above 0.001 were detected in blood.

The CDR3 is made up of 15 amino acids. Germline CDR1 reads SGDLS; CDR2 reads YYNGEE. Material: blood. The gene calls are TRBV9 and TRBJ2-5; D ambiguous. The source of this sequence is a woman between 45 and 65 years old with Graves' hyperthyroidism that later progressed to Graves' ophthalmopathy. The DNA for the CDR3 is TGTGCCGGCAGCATCCGCCCCCTTCCAGAGGAGACCCAGTACTTC. It codes for CAGSIRPLPEETQYF.